The 31 T cell receptor beta chains below were found in one sample sequenced in a study of glioma-infiltrating T cells. The iRepertoire nested amplicon-rescue multiplex PCR amplified TCR alpha and beta CDR3s from RNA. TCRdb ran MiXCR on the multiplex PCR reads and lists one entry per CDR3 protein. The data contain about 130,000 distinct CDR3 sequences, under 25% of them singletons. Sample: glioma tissue, nonneoplastic brain tissue, or PBMCs (not recorded which). These receptors were taken from a human donor with low-grade glioma or glioblastoma, undergoing nonglioma brain surgery, or in good health (not recorded which).

This clonotype was counted a few times. CDR3 bases: TGTGCCAGCAGCCTAGAGGACAGGGCTGGAAACACCATATATTTT. Protein product: CASSLEDRAGNTIYF. This chain links TRBV4-2 with TRBJ1-3, with TRBD1 identical over 8 bases. J gave up 2 bases and V 4 bases, and 4 bases lay outside the gene matches. There are 15 residues in the CDR3. Germline-derived CDR1 and CDR2 are LGHNA and YNFKEQ.

This clonotype has a handful of counts. The CDR3 bases are TGTGCCAGTAGTATTCAACAGGTTAGCACAGATACGCAGTATTTT. It is translated as CASSIQQVSTDTQYF. The chain combines TRBV19 with TRBJ2-3, with D perhaps matching TRBD1 (5 bases). Germline V gene data show CDR1 as LNHDA and CDR2 as SQIVND (reference sequence). The CDR3 runs 15 residues. V was clipped by 3 bases and J by 0 bases, with 10 bases between them.

The chain links TRBV5-4 to TRBJ2-6; D remains unclear. The CDR3 covers 15 residues. Germline CDR1 is SGHNT and CDR2 is YYREEE (reference sequence). Trimming took off 0 bases at V and 4 bases at J, with 8 bases between the two ends. CDR3 nucleotide sequence: TGTGCCAGCAGCTTGGGAGCACCCGGGGCCAACGTCCTGACTTTC. Its translation is CASSLGAPGANVLTF.

This clonotype was observed a few times. The chain uses TRBV19 and TRBJ1-2; D remains unclear. The germline V gene has CDR1 LNHDA and CDR2 SQIVND (reference sequence). The CDR3 length is 13 residues. Between the trimmed V and J ends, which lost 5 bases and 4 bases, there was a span of 11 bases. CDR3 nucleotide sequence: TGTGCCAGTAGTCTGGAGGGCTCCTATGGCTACACCTTC. Translating gives CASSLEGSYGYTF.

This clonotype was seen more than once but under ten times. The V gene is TRBV20-1, the J gene TRBJ1-2, with 7 bases identical to TRBD1. CDR3 size: 15 residues. J gave up 2 bases and V 2 bases, and 8 bases lay outside the gene matches. CDR1 is DFQATT, CDR2 SNEGSKA, per germline (reference sequence). CDR3 sequence (DNA): TGCAGTGCTAGACCTGCAGACAGGGAAAACTATGGCTACACCTTC. It yields the protein CSARPADRENYGYTF.

This clonotype rates as medium-sized. V and J are TRBV27 and TRBJ1-1; D unclear. The CDR3 runs 14 residues. The germline V gene has CDR1 MNHEY and CDR2 SMNVEV (reference sequence). The V gene lost 3 bases and the J gene lost 0 bases, with 8 bases spanning the gap. Here the CDR3 DNA reads TGTGCCAGCAGTTTCCCAGGAATGAACACTGAAGCTTTCTTT. This gives the protein CASSFPGMNTEAFF.

This clonotype was seen ten or more times. This chain connects TRBV20-1 to TRBJ2-7; D remains ambiguous. With 6 bases removed from V and 3 bases from J, the gap between germline ends came to 9 bases. The germline CDR1 and CDR2 sequences are DFQATT and SNEGSKA (reference sequence). The CDR3 totals 11 residues. The CDR3 DNA is TGCAGTGCCTCGGACCTCTACGAGCAGTACGTC. It yields the protein CSASDLYEQYV.

The chain employs TRBV4-1 and TRBJ2-5; D call uncertain. The CDR3 is 14 amino acids. Germline CDR1 reads MGHRA; CDR2 reads YSYEKL. Trimming pared 1 base from V and 2 bases from J, leaving 8 bases between. The CDR3 bases are TGCGCCAGCAGCCAAGTCGAGTCACAAGAGACCCAGTACTTC. Residues: CASSQVESQETQYF.

In the case of this clonotype: This may stem from a read error, because a much larger clone lies one nucleotide away. It is likely a read error, because the conserved phenylalanine at the end of the CDR3 is missing. The chain links TRBV20-1 to TRBJ1-5, with D hard to call. Germline loops: CDR1 DFQATT, CDR2 SNEGSKA (reference sequence). Trimming pared 5 bases from V and 1 base from J, leaving 9 bases between. The CDR3 consists of 13 residues. Here the CDR3 reads CSASETSNQPQHL. DNA for the CDR3: TGCAGTGCTTCTGAGACAAGCAATCAGCCCCAGCATTTA.

This chain connects TRBV20-1 to TRBJ2-3; 15 bases agree with TRBD2. V lost 5 bases and J lost 2; bases outside the gene matches: 5. The V gene's germline CDR1 is DFQATT and CDR2 SNEGSKA (reference sequence). The CDR3 has 16 amino acids. The CDR3 region is CSAPGLAGGPTDTQYF. CDR3 nucleotide sequence: TGCAGTGCTCCGGGACTAGCGGGGGGCCCCACAGATACGCAGTATTTT.

This clonotype was seen repeatedly, ten times or more. V is TRBV11-2 and J is TRBJ2-7; 10 bases match TRBD1. Germline V CDR1 and CDR2: SGHAT, FQNNGV. The ends lost 5 bases at V and 3 bases at J; junction bases unmatched: 1. The CDR3 is made up of 13 amino acids. The CDR3 DNA is TGTGCCAGCAGCAGGACAGGGGGCTACGAGCAGTACGTC. This encodes CASSRTGGYEQYV.

This clonotype was seen more than once but under ten times. CDR3 sequence reads: CSARNLIVPYEQYV. The CDR3 DNA reads as TGCAGTGCTAGAAACCTAATCGTGCCCTACGAGCAATACGTC. The V gene is TRBV20-1, the J gene TRBJ2-7; no definite D call. Germline CDR1 is DFQATT and CDR2 is SNEGSKA (reference sequence). The CDR3 length is 14 residues.

This clonotype was detected only a few times. This sequence joins TRBV7-3 and TRBJ1-2, with a possible D match to TRBD1 (6 bases). Germline CDR1 SGHTA, CDR2 FQGTGA. The CDR3 consists of 12 residues. The ends were cut back, 5 bases at V and 13 bases at J, with 17 bases in the middle. For the CDR3, the DNA is TGTGCCAGCAGCATGCGGGGGGGCCCCGGCACCTTC. This translates into CASSMRGGPGTF.

The rearrangement joins TRBV3-1 to TRBJ1-1; D uncertain. The CDR3 has 14 residues. V lost 4 bases, J lost 0 bases, and 9 bases lay in between. Looked up from germline, CDR1 is LGHDT and CDR2 is YNNKEL (reference sequence). CDR3 protein: CASSRDNMNTEAFF. CDR3 DNA: TGTGCCAGCAGCCGCGACAACATGAACACTGAAGCTTTCTTT.

Points on this clonotype: The CDR3 carries no conserved terminal phenylalanine or tryptophan, so it likely arises from a read error. The chain has TRBV18 and TRBJ2-1, with TRBD1 identical over 7 bases. Trimming took 3 bases from V and 4 from J; bases not matched to a gene: 3. The germline gives CDR1 KGHSH, CDR2 LQKENI. The CDR3 runs to 14 residues. The CDR3 nucleotides are TGTGCCAGCTCACCGGGGGACAGTTACAATGAGCAGTTCCTC. It specifies CASSPGDSYNEQFL.

This clonotype was seen many times. The rearrangement uses TRBV25-1 and TRBJ2-7; weak D call: TRBD2 (5 bases). There are 14 residues in the CDR3. Per germline, CDR1 MGHDK and CDR2 SYGVNS. Trimming shortened V by 6 bases and J by 2 bases, and 14 bases separated the two germline ends. The CDR3 bases are TGTGCCAGCAGATTGTACGGAGGCCCCTACGAGCAGTACGTC. This translates into CASRLYGGPYEQYV.

The chain links TRBV12-3 or TRBV12-4 to TRBJ2-2, with D possibly matching TRBD2 (6 bases). This CDR3 spans 16 amino acids. Trimming took 7 bases from V and 5 from J, leaving 20 bases between them. Here the CDR3 reads CASTPPGRGSTGELFF. The CDR3 nucleotides read TGTGCCAGCACCCCGCCGGGGCGGGGTTCGACCGGGGAGCTGTTTTTT.

Points on this clonotype: It may be a read error: a sequence one base away is much more abundant. V usage is TRBV6-1 and J usage is TRBJ2-5; 10 positions agree with TRBD1. From germline, CDR1 is MNHNS and CDR2 SASEGT. The CDR3 length is 16 residues. The CDR3 reads CASSLTAGTGEETRYF. CDR3 in DNA: TGTGCCAGCAGCCTCACTGCCGGGACAGGGGAAGAGACCCGGTACTTC.

This clonotype has only a few counts. The V call is TRBV5-1, the J call TRBJ1-1, with D hard to call. The CDR3 covers 16 residues. Deletions cut 0 bases from V and 0 bases from J, with 12 bases between. Germline V gene sequence: CDR1 SGHRS, CDR2 YFSETQ. CDR3 protein: CASSLEAAAMNTEAFF. The DNA of the CDR3 is TGCGCCAGCAGCTTGGAGGCGGCGGCTATGAACACTGAAGCTTTCTTT.

This clonotype came up many times. The J gene is TRBJ2-2, the V gene TRBV6-1; 12 bases agree with TRBD2. Germline V CDR1 and CDR2: MNHNS, SASEGT. V lost 4 bases, J lost 8 bases, and 8 bases stayed unmatched. This CDR3 spans 16 amino acids. Here the CDR3 DNA reads TGTGCCAGCAGTGTCCTAGCGGGGGGGCCTTTTGGGGAGCTGTTTTTT. Protein: CASSVLAGGPFGELFF.

This clonotype showed up just a few times. A much larger clone lies one base from this, so it may be a read error. The chain has TRBV7-2 and TRBJ2-3, with 8 bases identical to TRBD1. The germline V gene has CDR1 SGHTA and CDR2 FQGNSA. The CDR3 extends over 14 amino acids. V lost 7 bases, J lost 4 bases, and 7 bases stayed unmatched. CDR3: CASISRGQADTQYF. The CDR3 DNA is TGTGCCAGCATCAGCAGGGGACAGGCAGATACGCAGTATTTT.

For the CDR3, the DNA is TGTGCCAGCAGCTTACGCCCCGGGAATGAGCAGTTCTTC. This codes for CASSLRPGNEQFF. V gene TRBV7-3 combines with J gene TRBJ2-1; D is unresolved. From germline, CDR1 is SGHTA and CDR2 FQGTGA. Trimming left V 2 bases short and J 7 bases short, with 9 bases between. CDR3 length: 13 residues.

This clonotype has a count of ten or more. V usage is TRBV7-9 and J usage is TRBJ1-1; D gene uncertain. The germline V gene has CDR1 SEHNR and CDR2 FQNEAQ (reference sequence). The V end was cut by 1 base, the J end by 0 bases, with 6 bases between. This CDR3 region has 14 residues. The CDR3 loop is CASSLGSMNTEAFF. CDR3 DNA: TGTGCCAGCAGCTTAGGCAGCATGAACACTGAAGCTTTCTTT.

This clonotype has at least ten counts. This chain joins TRBV20-1 and TRBJ2-3; D gene unclear. Germline CDR1 and CDR2: DFQATT and SNEGSKA (reference sequence). The CDR3 consists of 12 residues. V lost 3 bases and J 0 bases, leaving 4 bases between the germline ends. This chain's CDR3 is CSARSSTDTQYF. The CDR3 DNA reads as TGCAGTGCTAGGAGTAGCACAGATACGCAGTATTTT.

The V call is TRBV24-1, the J call TRBJ2-3; D is unresolved. V was trimmed by 11 bases and J by 1 base, leaving 9 bases between them. Germline CDR1 reads KGHDR; CDR2 reads SFDVKD. This CDR3 comprises 12 residues. CDR3 amino acids: CAIKGRTDTQYF. DNA of the CDR3: TGTGCCATCAAGGGCCGCACAGATACGCAGTATTTT.

At least ten counts were recorded for this clonotype. This chain links TRBV20-1 with TRBJ2-1; D is ambiguous. V dropped 6 bases and J dropped 5 bases, with 8 bases sitting between them. Germline values: CDR1 DFQATT, CDR2 SNEGSKA (reference sequence). CDR3 length: 11 residues. As DNA, the CDR3 is TGCAGTGCAAAGCAGAACAATGAGCAGTTCTTC. As protein: CSAKQNNEQFF.

This sequence joins TRBV12-3 or TRBV12-4 and TRBJ1-5; possibly TRBD1 for D (5 bases). The V end was cut by 4 bases, the J end by 0 bases, with 10 bases between. CDR3 length: 15 amino acids. The CDR3 sequence: CASSSDGTSNQPQHF. CDR3 nucleotide sequence: TGTGCCAGCAGTTCGGACGGGACTAGCAATCAGCCCCAGCATTTT.

This chain joins TRBV10-3 and TRBJ1-1; a possible D gene is TRBD1 (6 bases). There are 15 residues in the CDR3. Germline lookup yields CDR1 ENHRY and CDR2 SYGVKD. V was pared by 7 bases and J by 1 base, with 16 bases between. The DNA of the CDR3 is TGTGCCATCAAGGCCACAGGGTCGGGGAACACTGAAGCTTTCTTT. Translation: CAIKATGSGNTEAFF.

The sample holds a few counts of this clonotype. V is TRBV19 and J is TRBJ2-3; 7 bases line up with TRBD1. Per the germline V gene, CDR1 is LNHDA and CDR2 is SQIVND (reference sequence). The V gene end was trimmed by 5 bases and the J gene end by 1 base; junction bases not matched to a gene: 9. The length of the CDR3 is 16 residues. CDR3 region: CASSRRQGVGTDTQYF. The DNA of the CDR3 is TGTGCCAGTAGTCGGCGGCAGGGGGTGGGCACAGATACGCAGTATTTT.

This clonotype was observed a few times. The chain links TRBV2 to TRBJ2-6; 8 bases are a match to TRBD1. This CDR3 comprises 17 residues. The V and J ends lost 3 bases and 2 bases, in that order; junction bases with no gene match: 6. Germline V CDR1 and CDR2: SNHLY, FYNNEI. CDR3 in amino acids: CASSDTDRVAGANVLTF. The CDR3 DNA follows: TGTGCCAGCAGTGATACGGACAGGGTAGCTGGGGCCAACGTCCTGACTTTC.

The sample holds a few counts of this clonotype. The chain combines TRBV20-1 with TRBJ2-2, with 8 positions matching TRBD1. In germline, CDR1 is DFQATT, CDR2 SNEGSKA (reference sequence). This CDR3 comprises 13 residues. V shed 4 bases and J 4 bases; nucleotides not matched to a gene: 2. The CDR3 loop is CSAIQGGTGELFF. CDR3 coding DNA: TGCAGTGCTATACAGGGGGGCACCGGGGAGCTGTTTTTT.